The TCR beta chain described here comes from a study of regulatory T cells in long-lasting Graves disease. Time point denoted: newly diagnosed GD, antithyroid drugs for less than 3 months. PBMCs provided the RNA from which the TCR library was made. Construction of the TCR beta libraries employed iRepertoire HTBI primers in conjunction with Arm-PCR of CDR3 regions. TCRdb redid the calling of the multiplex PCR reads with MiXCR, one entry per CDR3 protein. The top ten hold 12% of the sample, which has over 500,000 distinct CDR3 sequences, 16% seen once. This clonotype was detected ten times or more. The germline V gene has CDR1 SGHAT and CDR2 FQNNGV. V was pared by 3 bases and J by 5 bases, with 10 bases of the junction left unmatched. The CDR3 length is 16 residues. These data also formed part of another study, on T cells in Graves' hyperthyroidism and ophthalmopathy.

The chain employs TRBV11-2 and TRBJ2-1, with 7 bases that match TRBD2. This receptor was taken from a man younger than 35 with Graves disease. Sequencing used peripheral blood mononuclear cells (PBMCs), obtained at new diagnosis, from a patient treated with antithyroid drugs. CDR3 nucleotide sequence: TGTGCCAGCAGCTTTCCCTCACAGCGGGGAAACAATGAGCAGTTCTTC. Its translation is CASSFPSQRGNNEQFF.